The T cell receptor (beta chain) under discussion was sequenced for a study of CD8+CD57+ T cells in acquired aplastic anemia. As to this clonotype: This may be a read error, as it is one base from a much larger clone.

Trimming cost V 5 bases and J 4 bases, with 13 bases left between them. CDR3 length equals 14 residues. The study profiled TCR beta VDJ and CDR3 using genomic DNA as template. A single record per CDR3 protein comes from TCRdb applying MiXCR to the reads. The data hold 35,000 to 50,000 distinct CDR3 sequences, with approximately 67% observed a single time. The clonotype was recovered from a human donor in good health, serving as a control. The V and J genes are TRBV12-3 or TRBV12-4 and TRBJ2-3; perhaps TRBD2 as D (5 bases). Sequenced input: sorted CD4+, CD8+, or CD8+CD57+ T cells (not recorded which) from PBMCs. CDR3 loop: CASSILVSADTQYF. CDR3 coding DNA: TGTGCCAGCAGTATACTAGTGAGCGCAGATACGCAGTATTTT.